These T cell receptor beta chains were read from a single sample in a study of T cells in Graves' hyperthyroidism and ophthalmopathy. In TCRdb, the multiplex PCR reads were re-called with MiXCR into one record per CDR3 protein. The sample lists about 200,000 distinct CDR3 sequences, under 20% occurring once. The material sequenced was blood. The source is a man in his fifties or sixties with Graves' hyperthyroidism. CDR3s include the opening cysteine and the closing phenylalanine or tryptophan.

v_call,j_call,cdr3_aa
TRBV5-6,TRBJ1-1,CASSPRQGASDHTEAFF
TRBV24-1,TRBJ1-5,CATSDSKGGDQPQHF
TRBV11-3,TRBJ2-7,CASSLALADYEQYF
TRBV4-1,TRBJ2-3,CASSQQLAGFTDTQYF
TRBV9,TRBJ2-7,CASSETGDPYEQYF
TRBV5-1,TRBJ2-5,CASSYGTGVLETQYF
TRBV6-2/TRBV6-3,TRBJ2-1,CASSSRLARSYNEQFF
TRBV7-8,TRBJ2-5,CASSPQDYYQETQYF
TRBV28,TRBJ1-2,CASSPDRDYPDGYTF
TRBV7-9,TRBJ2-3,CASSPPDRARDTQYF
TRBV20-1,TRBJ2-3,CSARDSSGSADTQYF
TRBV14,TRBJ2-1,CASSPPRPPMKQFF
TRBV18,TRBJ2-3,CASSVPGRDVSTTDTQYF
TRBV6-1,TRBJ2-7,CASRQGTGLWEQYF
TRBV19,TRBJ2-6,CASSYRTSGANVLTF
TRBV28,TRBJ2-2,CASRSDSTNTGELFF
TRBV2,TRBJ2-5,CASLRTGFDQETQYF
TRBV28,TRBJ2-1,CASREDREYYNEQFF
TRBV30,TRBJ1-4,CAWSVRRVEKLFF